This passage covers 7 T cell receptor beta chains from one sample sequenced in a study of Ad26.COV2.S vaccination and SARS-CoV-2 variants. Treatment in this sample: approximately 18 received Ad26.COV2.S at low or high dose, single or two shots; about 5 received placebo; per-sample allocation not given. Sampling was done on day 63 after the first vaccine or placebo injection. TCRdb's copy holds only in-frame clones and misses some; the assay was immunoSEQ multiplex PCR. Among 300,000 to 400,000 clones listed, around 86% were seen once. The material was peripheral blood, obtained in a trial of Ad26.COV2.S vaccine versus placebo. The origin of the receptors is a person aged 18-65 years who received the Ad26.COV2.S COVID-19 vaccine or a placebo.

The rearrangement joins TRBV10-1 to TRBJ2-7; no clear D. The germline gives CDR1 WNHNN, CDR2 SYGVQD (reference sequence). This CDR3 comprises 10 residues. The V end was cut by 3 bases, the J end by 4 bases, with 1 base between. CDR3 coding DNA: TGCGCCAGCAGTGATTACGAGCAGTACTTC. This translates into CASSDYEQYF.

The V gene is TRBV5-1, the J gene TRBJ2-7, with 9 bases aligning to TRBD1. The length of the CDR3 is 15 residues. Germline loops: CDR1 SGHRS, CDR2 YFSETQ. Trimming cost V 5 bases and J 3 bases; bases outside gene matches: 9. The CDR3 sequence is CASSDPGQGFYEQYF. CDR3 sequence (DNA): TGCGCCAGCAGTGATCCGGGACAGGGATTCTACGAGCAGTACTTC.

The chain recombines TRBV30 with TRBJ2-6, with 7 bases fitting TRBD1. Germline CDR1 is GTSNPN and CDR2 is SVGIG (reference sequence). This CDR3 has 11 amino acids. The trim removed 5 bases at V and 10 bases at J, leaving 2 bases unmatched. The CDR3 nucleotides are TGTGCCTGGCAGACAGGGAACGTCCTGACTTTC. This gives the protein CAWQTGNVLTF.

The chain uses TRBV27 and TRBJ2-7; TRBD1 matches at 8 bases. This CDR3 is 14 amino acids long. The J segment lost 2 bases and the V segment lost 6 bases, leaving 6 bases of the junction unmatched. Germline values: CDR1 MNHEY, CDR2 SMNVEV (reference sequence). CDR3 sequence: CASSQGQAPYEQYF. CDR3 DNA sequence: TGTGCCAGCAGCCAGGGACAGGCCCCCTACGAGCAGTACTTC.

V and J are TRBV30 and TRBJ1-1; D may be TRBD1 (6 bases). The CDR3 loop spans 12 amino acids. Trimming pared 7 bases from V and 5 bases from J, leaving 14 bases between. Per germline, CDR1 GTSNPN and CDR2 SVGIG (reference sequence). The CDR3 DNA reads TGTGCCTTCACAGGGAGTGGGACTGAAGCTTTCTTT. It encodes CAFTGSGTEAFF.

The rearrangement links TRBV30 to TRBJ1-5; D is uncertain. The CDR3 length is 16 residues. V was pared by 2 bases and J by 0 bases, with 14 bases between. The germline gives CDR1 GTSNPN, CDR2 SVGIG (reference sequence). CDR3 residues: CAWSLPPGYSNQPQHF. Written as DNA, the CDR3 is TGTGCCTGGAGTCTGCCTCCGGGCTATAGCAATCAGCCCCAGCATTTT.

The chain employs TRBV6-1 and TRBJ1-1; D unresolved. Germline CDR1 is MNHNS and CDR2 is SASEGT. This CDR3 comprises 15 residues. With 2 bases removed from V and 2 bases from J, the gap between germline ends came to 12 bases. The CDR3 is CASSEHGWVNTEAFF. The CDR3 DNA sequence: TGTGCCAGCAGTGAACATGGATGGGTTAACACTGAAGCTTTCTTT.